This TCR beta chain was identified during a study of metastatic and nonmetastatic thyroid tumors. Study context: Repertoires from blood and tumor or nodule tissue of malignant and benign thyroid patients were compared. Notes on the study in general: TCR beta diversity was reportedly significantly higher in malignant thyroid tumors than benign nodules, in blood and tumor.

TCRdb re-called clones from the PCR reads using MiXCR. The sample gives 25,000 to 35,000 clones, less than 14% of which show up once; approximately 15% is in the top ten. This clone was counted ten times or more. Its antigen is as yet unknown. The CDR3 contains 12 residues. Germline values: CDR1 MNHNS, CDR2 SASEGT. Trimming removed 6 bases from V and 8 bases from J, with 13 bases in between. Treatment of any kind had been given to no patient before thyroid surgery. The chain has TRBV6-1 and TRBJ1-1; D gene unclear. The source is a female donor with papillary thyroid cancer or a benign thyroid nodule (not recorded which). Some clones in this sample may be carry-over from other donors' samples. Source material: blood. The CDR3 is CASSGVGLEAFF. The CDR3 nucleotides read TGTGCCAGCAGCGGAGTCGGACTCGAAGCTTTCTTT.